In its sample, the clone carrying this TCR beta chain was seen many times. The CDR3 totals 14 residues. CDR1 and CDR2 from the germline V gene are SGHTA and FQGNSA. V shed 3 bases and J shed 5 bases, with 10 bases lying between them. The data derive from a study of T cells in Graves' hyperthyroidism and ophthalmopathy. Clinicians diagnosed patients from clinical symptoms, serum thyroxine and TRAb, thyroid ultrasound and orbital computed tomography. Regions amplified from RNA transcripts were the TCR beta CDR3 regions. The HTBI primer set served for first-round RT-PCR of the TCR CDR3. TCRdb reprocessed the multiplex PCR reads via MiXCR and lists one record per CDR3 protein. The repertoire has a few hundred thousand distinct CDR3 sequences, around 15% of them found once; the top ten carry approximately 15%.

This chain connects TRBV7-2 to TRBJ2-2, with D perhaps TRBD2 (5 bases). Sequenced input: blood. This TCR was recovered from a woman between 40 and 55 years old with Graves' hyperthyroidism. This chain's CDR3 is CASSFAGETGELFF. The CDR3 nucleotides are TGTGCCAGCAGCTTCGCCGGGGAAACCGGGGAGCTGTTTTTT.